Sequencing of this TCR beta chain was carried out in a study of cytomegalovirus exposure and HLA in healthy donors. Concerning this clone itself: Its antigen is as yet unknown.

Both 60 Vbeta primers and 13 Jbeta primers went into the PCR. TCRdb's copy holds only in-frame clones and misses some; the assay was immunoSEQ multiplex PCR. The specimen's table records 100,000 to 150,000 clones. Findings and caveats of the study: A classifier reportedly called cytomegalovirus status with high sensitivity and specificity. Association with HLA alleles at 0.05 false discovery rate was found for 16,951 TCR beta sequences in a later analysis. The likely origin of a cluster of highly shared sequence variants was a sequencing artifact.

Nominally healthy donors were sampled, though unrecorded immune exposures were likely. Trimming stripped 4 bases from V and 1 base from J, with 7 bases between. In germline, CDR1 is MDHEN, CDR2 SYDVKM. This CDR3 is 13 amino acids long. This chain links TRBV28 with TRBJ1-1, with unresolved D. The clonotype originates from a man between 18 and 29 years old in good health and CMV-seronegative. Specimen: PBMCs. CDR3 region: CASSYNRNTEAFF. In DNA form, the CDR3 reads TGTGCCAGCAGTTATAATAGGAACACTGAAGCTTTCTTT.